These T cell receptor beta chains were read from a single sample in a study of control samples from healthy donors and cancer patients. Profiled with immunoSEQ multiplex PCR; TCRdb holds only in-frame clones, not every one. The sample consists of about 130,000 clones, about 88% of them appearing once. Source material: blood. Every receptor here comes from a man aged 50 to 60 in good health. The conserved cysteine and the conserved F or W are not part of the CDR3 here.

J gene | V gene | CDR3 protein
TRBJ2-2 | TRBV27 | ASSQGGTDTNTGELF
TRBJ2-3 | TRBV9 | ASSVEDRAGGRVDTQY
TRBJ2-3 | TRBV7-3 | ASSFSGTSGGRTDTQY
TRBJ2-7 | TRBV6-1 | ASSEEYEQY
TRBJ1-4 | TRBV18 | AGSPDQRATNEKLF
TRBJ2-2 | TRBV24-1 | ATSDAGGAGELF
TRBJ1-2 | TRBV29-1 | SVLMGPEGYT
TRBJ2-7 | TRBV2 | ASSGQAYEQY
TRBJ1-4 | TRBV25-1 | ASRGEKLF
TRBJ1-2 | TRBV5-4 | ASSLRQGIYGYT